This T cell receptor beta chain was documented in a study of T cells in Graves' hyperthyroidism and ophthalmopathy. General study results and limits: Within blood appeared most thyroid clonotypes that had expanded above 0.001.

TCR beta CDR3 region amplification was performed from RNA transcripts. The primer set for the first-round RT-PCR of the TCR CDR3 was HTBI. Each CDR3 protein gets one entry after TCRdb re-called the multiplex PCR reads with MiXCR. The top ten hold 34% of the sample, which has approximately 690,000 distinct CDR3 sequences, less than 25% seen once. Among ophthalmopathy patients, the Clinical Activity Score reached at least 3, the NOSPECS grade reached at least 4, and duration remained under 3 months. The authors obtained PBMCs from 10 ml of fresh peripheral blood. A word on this clonotype: Its antigen is unknown.

CDR1 is KGHDR and CDR2 is SFDVKD in the germline V gene. With V trimmed by 4 bases and J by 8 bases, 9 bases remained unmatched. The CDR3 runs 15 residues. The sample taken for sequencing was blood. V and J are TRBV24-1 and TRBJ1-1, with 10 bases lining up with TRBD1. This clonotype originated in a man under 40 with Graves' ophthalmopathy. This CDR3 is CATSERTGGISEAFF. CDR3 coding DNA: TGTGCCACCAGTGAACGGACAGGGGGTATTTCGGAAGCTTTCTTT.